The rows below give T cell receptor beta chains drawn from one sample of a study of CXCR3-negative and CXCR3-positive naive CD8 T cells. TCRdb derives one entry per CDR3 protein from the 5' RACE reads, leaving out DNA. The sample totals about 120,000 distinct CDR3 sequences. The specimen was naive CXCR3+ CD8+ T cells from blood. The source of these receptors is a human donor in good health. Some clones in this sample may be carry-over from other donors' samples. Both conserved end residues are part of each CDR3. The order of the fields is J gene, V gene, CDR3 protein.

j_gene: TRBJ2-1; v_gene: TRBV28; CDR3aa: CASRRQGYNEQFF
j_gene: TRBJ2-1; v_gene: TRBV29-1; CDR3aa: CSVEEVNEQFF
j_gene: TRBJ1-6; v_gene: TRBV7-6; CDR3aa: CASSLGQGSTPLHF
j_gene: TRBJ1-5; v_gene: TRBV7-8; CDR3aa: CASSPGTGGNQPQHF
j_gene: TRBJ2-3; v_gene: TRBV29-1; CDR3aa: CSVLGLIVRAGTDTQYF
j_gene: TRBJ1-5; v_gene: TRBV27; CDR3aa: CASSLLGGGQPQHF
j_gene: TRBJ2-1; v_gene: TRBV14; CDR3aa: CASSQDHRGWNEQFF
j_gene: TRBJ1-5; v_gene: TRBV28; CDR3aa: CASSFGTLGNQPQNF
j_gene: TRBJ2-5; v_gene: TRBV12-3/TRBV12-4; CDR3aa: CASSPQGAGETQYF
j_gene: TRBJ2-7; v_gene: TRBV5-5; CDR3aa: CASLVSGGRHEQYF
j_gene: TRBJ1-1; v_gene: TRBV7-6; CDR3aa: CASSLNPRQMNTEAFF
j_gene: TRBJ1-1; v_gene: TRBV27; CDR3aa: CASSFGVRTAAFF
j_gene: TRBJ1-2; v_gene: TRBV19; CDR3aa: CASSFSTGVADGYTF
j_gene: TRBJ2-7; v_gene: TRBV11-2; CDR3aa: CASSLSAGSHYEQYF
j_gene: TRBJ2-2; v_gene: TRBV4-2; CDR3aa: CASSQGYSLTGELFF
j_gene: TRBJ2-5; v_gene: TRBV13; CDR3aa: CASTGWTGRRETQYF
j_gene: TRBJ2-1; v_gene: TRBV5-5; CDR3aa: CASSLEGTSGSNEQFF
j_gene: TRBJ2-7; v_gene: TRBV6-6; CDR3aa: CASSFGEGTGYEQYF
j_gene: TRBJ1-4; v_gene: TRBV2; CDR3aa: CASSEALRGRLFF
j_gene: TRBJ2-1; v_gene: TRBV5-1; CDR3aa: CASSPPSGISYNEQFF
j_gene: TRBJ2-1; v_gene: TRBV28; CDR3aa: CASSTTSGRAGEQFF
j_gene: TRBJ2-5; v_gene: TRBV28; CDR3aa: CASSLVVSETQYF
j_gene: TRBJ2-2; v_gene: TRBV7-9; CDR3aa: CASSSGQQGTGELFF
j_gene: TRBJ2-1; v_gene: TRBV15; CDR3aa: CATSRDDRTPWGEQFF
j_gene: TRBJ2-7; v_gene: TRBV19; CDR3aa: CASKKRPGYEQYF
j_gene: TRBJ1-5; v_gene: TRBV12-3/TRBV12-4; CDR3aa: CASSFIGGVSNQPQHF
j_gene: TRBJ1-1; v_gene: TRBV9; CDR3aa: CASSVGDANTEAFF